These 29 T cell receptor beta chains originate from one sample sequenced in a study of response to subunit inactivated influenza vaccine. TCRdb recomputed calls from the RT-PCR reads with MiXCR, one row per CDR3 protein. Seen here are hundreds of thousands of distinct CDR3 sequences, around 11% observed once, and the top ten hold around 10%. The same specimen was also included in a second study, on T cells expressing NK-cell markers. From that report: In generating TCR beta cDNA, 5'RACE template switching with UMIs was used.

Material: PBMCs from blood, obtained on the day of vaccination. These receptors originate from a man in his fifties or sixties who received an inactivated influenza vaccine.

The chain recombines TRBV20-1 with TRBJ2-7; D is unclear. Between the trimmed V and J ends, which lost 1 base and 0 bases, there was a span of 7 bases. There are 13 residues in the CDR3. The germline CDR1 and CDR2 sequences are DFQATT and SNEGSKA (reference sequence). The CDR3, as DNA: TGCAGTGCTAGAGGTATCAGCTCCTACGAGCAGTACTTC. Amino acids: CSARGISSYEQYF.

This clonotype was counted between two and nine times. V is TRBV28 and J is TRBJ2-1; 8 nucleotides line up with TRBD2. The CDR3 runs to 16 residues. Trimming at V came to 2 bases and at J to 10 bases, leaving 13 bases not matched to a gene. Looked up from germline, CDR1 is MDHEN and CDR2 is SYDVKM. CDR3 in amino acids: CASSLRPGLGEVEQFF. The CDR3 coding sequence is TGTGCCAGCAGTTTACGCCCGGGACTAGGTGAAGTGGAGCAGTTCTTC.

The chain has TRBV5-1 and TRBJ1-2; 10 positions agree with TRBD1. There are 15 residues in the CDR3. Trimming at V came to 4 bases and at J to 1 base, leaving 4 bases not matched to a gene. Germline assignment: CDR1 SGHRS and CDR2 YFSETQ. CDR3 bases: TGCGCCAGCAGCCCGACAGGGGGCAGTAACTATGGCTACACCTTC. This sequence encodes CASSPTGGSNYGYTF.

This clonotype was found a few times. The rearrangement joins TRBV5-1 to TRBJ2-1, with unresolved D. CDR1 and CDR2 (germline): SGHRS, YFSETQ. This CDR3 has 13 amino acids. The V end was cut by 0 bases, the J end by 7 bases, with 8 bases between. The CDR3 reads CASSLVEGNEQFF. The CDR3 DNA follows: TGCGCCAGCAGCTTGGTAGAAGGGAATGAGCAGTTCTTC.

This clonotype was seen only a few times. The V call is TRBV5-1, the J call TRBJ2-5, with TRBD2 matching over 7 bases. This CDR3 is 15 amino acids long. Trimming at V came to 5 bases and at J to 0 bases, leaving 7 bases not matched to a gene. Germline CDR1 reads SGHRS; CDR2 reads YFSETQ. In DNA form, the CDR3 reads TGCGCCAGCAGGCCAGCGGGACTGTACCAAGAGACCCAGTACTTC. This encodes CASRPAGLYQETQYF.

In its sample, this clonotype was seen a few times. The genes are TRBV30 and TRBJ1-3; D is unresolved. CDR1 GTSNPN and CDR2 SVGIG come from the germline V gene (reference sequence). Trimming took off 0 bases at V and 0 bases at J, with 6 bases between the two ends. The length of the CDR3 is 14 residues. This CDR3 reads CAWSVRASGNTIYF. The CDR3 nucleotides read TGTGCCTGGAGTGTACGGGCCTCTGGAAACACCATATATTTT. Variable domain in full (rest from reference TRBV30 and TRBJ1-3): SQTIHQWPATLVQPVGSPLSLECTVEGTSNPNLYWYRQAAGRGLQLLFYSVGIGQISSEVPQNLSASRPQDRQFILSSKKLLLSDSGFYLCAWSVRASGNTIYFGEGSWLTVV.

This clonotype showed up just a few times. This chain uses TRBV7-9 with TRBJ1-2, with 9 positions matching TRBD1. CDR3 length: 16 amino acids. Germline V gives CDR1 SEHNR, CDR2 FQNEAQ (reference sequence). Trimming at V came to 4 bases and at J to 5 bases, leaving 11 bases not matched to a gene. This CDR3 reads CASSSQQGANAYGYTF. The DNA for the CDR3 is TGTGCCAGCAGCTCACAACAGGGGGCGAACGCTTATGGCTACACCTTC.

This sequence joins TRBV6-1 and TRBJ2-1; 9 bases match TRBD1. From germline, CDR1 is MNHNS and CDR2 SASEGT. The CDR3 totals 15 residues. With 5 bases clipped from V and 7 bases from J, the junction kept 9 bases outside the gene matches. In nucleotides, the CDR3 is TGTGCCAGCAGTATCGGACAGGGGTGGGGGAATGAGCAGTTCTTC. Translated: CASSIGQGWGNEQFF.

There are many counts of this clonotype. This chain joins TRBV20-1 and TRBJ2-1; TRBD2 might be the D (7 bases). Germline CDR1 DFQATT, CDR2 SNEGSKA (reference sequence). Trimming took off 7 bases at V and 5 bases at J, with 21 bases between the two ends. The CDR3 totals 15 residues. The CDR3 reads CSGLGRRGTNNEQFF. The CDR3 region has the DNA TGCAGTGGTTTGGGGCGGCGGGGGACAAACAATGAGCAGTTCTTC.

This clonotype has at least ten counts. The V call is TRBV7-2, the J call TRBJ2-2, with TRBD2 matching over 7 bases. This CDR3 is 17 amino acids long. The J segment lost 3 bases and the V segment lost 5 bases, leaving 12 bases of the junction unmatched. Germline V gives CDR1 SGHTA, CDR2 FQGNSA. The CDR3, as DNA: TGTGCCAGCAGCCCCCTTGGCGCGGGGGAGTACACCGGGGAGCTGTTTTTT. It is translated as CASSPLGAGEYTGELFF.

This clonotype was counted ten times or more. The chain is built from TRBV4-2 and TRBJ2-7, with D perhaps being TRBD1 or TRBD2 (5 bases each). Between the trimmed V and J ends, which lost 0 bases and 4 bases, there was a span of 13 bases. This CDR3 is 15 amino acids long. CDR1 is LGHNA and CDR2 is YNFKEQ in the germline V gene. The CDR3 protein is CASSQDEGREYEQYF. CDR3 bases: TGTGCCAGCAGCCAAGACGAGGGGAGAGAATACGAGCAGTACTTC.

This clonotype showed up just a few times. This chain uses TRBV12-3 or TRBV12-4 with TRBJ2-3; the match to TRBD1 covers 8 bases. This CDR3 comprises 16 residues. The J segment lost 2 bases and the V segment lost 5 bases, leaving 9 bases of the junction unmatched. CDR3 region: CASSRSGRGLTDTQYF. CDR3 sequence (DNA): TGTGCCAGCAGTCGGTCCGGCAGGGGGCTCACAGATACGCAGTATTTT.

This clonotype was counted a few times. The V call is TRBV7-9, the J call TRBJ2-1; 13 nucleotides match TRBD2. CDR3 length: 12 residues. Germline trimming cut 3 bases from V and 15 bases from J; bases unmatched to any gene: 2. Germline-derived CDR1 and CDR2 are SEHNR and FQNEAQ (reference sequence). The CDR3 region is CASSLGLAGLFF. In nucleotides, the CDR3 is TGTGCCAGCAGCTTGGGACTAGCGGGATTGTTCTTC.

This clonotype was counted between two and nine times. The CDR3 loop is CASSQTQRETQYF. The CDR3, as DNA: TGCGCCAGCAGCCAAACCCAAAGAGAGACCCAGTACTTC. This chain links TRBV4-3 with TRBJ2-5; D remains unclear. The CDR3 spans 13 residues. Trimming took 2 bases from V and 4 from J, leaving 8 bases between them. Per germline, CDR1 LGHNA and CDR2 YSLEER.

The rearrangement joins TRBV2 to TRBJ2-1; 10 bases are a match to TRBD2. V dropped 5 bases and J dropped 4; count of bases not matched to a gene: 8. CDR1 and CDR2 (germline): SNHLY, FYNNEI. The CDR3 has 16 residues. The CDR3: CASSPGLAAKYNEQFF. The CDR3 DNA reads as TGTGCCAGCAGTCCAGGACTAGCGGCTAAATACAATGAGCAGTTCTTC.

Worth noting for this clonotype: This may be a read error, as it is one base from a much larger clone. The rearrangement links TRBV29-1 to TRBJ2-3; D is possibly TRBD1 or TRBD2 (5 bases each). The CDR3 runs to 13 residues. Germline CDR1 is SQVTM and CDR2 is ANQGSEA. The CDR3 sequence: CSVQDEGTGTQYF. DNA for the CDR3: TGCAGCGTTCAAGATGAGGGGACGGGTACGCAGTATTTT.

This chain joins TRBV28 and TRBJ2-3; 14 positions match TRBD2. Germline V gives CDR1 MDHEN, CDR2 SYDVKM. J lost 4 bases, V lost 1 base, and 7 bases had no gene match. The length of the CDR3 is 18 residues. The CDR3 loop is CASSLFLGTSGGADTQYF. The DNA for the CDR3 is TGTGCCAGCAGTTTATTCTTAGGGACTAGCGGGGGAGCAGATACGCAGTATTTT.

The V and J genes are TRBV5-1 and TRBJ1-2; 9 bases map to TRBD1. Germline V CDR1 and CDR2: SGHRS, YFSETQ. The J segment lost 8 bases and the V segment lost 4 bases, leaving 6 bases of the junction unmatched. The CDR3 spans 13 residues. The CDR3 sequence: CASSGTGGRGYTF. The CDR3, as DNA: TGCGCCAGCAGCGGAACAGGGGGCCGAGGCTACACCTTC.

This clonotype has more than one count but fewer than ten. V and J are TRBV5-1 and TRBJ1-1, with TRBD1 as a possible D gene (6 bases). Germline CDR1 SGHRS, CDR2 YFSETQ. With 0 bases removed from V and 1 base from J, the gap between germline ends came to 10 bases. The CDR3 has 15 amino acids. The CDR3 DNA reads TGCGCCAGCAGCTTGGCCGGGACAACGAACACTGAAGCTTTCTTT. It translates to CASSLAGTTNTEAFF.

This clonotype appeared a few times. The J gene is TRBJ1-2, the V gene TRBV12-3 or TRBV12-4; TRBD1 matches 8 bases. V dropped 6 bases and J dropped 7; count of bases not matched to a gene: 10. The CDR3 is made up of 14 amino acids. For the CDR3, the DNA is TGTGCCAGCAGATCACAGGGGGGTCATCGTGGCTACACCTTC. This sequence encodes CASRSQGGHRGYTF.

About this clonotype itself: At one boundary the junction diverges from the germline segment, which might be a read error. This chain connects TRBV20-1 to TRBJ2-1; 14 nucleotides agree with TRBD2. CDR1 is DFQATT, CDR2 SNEGSKA, per germline (reference sequence). The CDR3 totals 15 residues. The CDR3 protein is CSASGLAGGYNEQLF. The CDR3 DNA sequence: TGCAGTGCCAGTGGACTAGCGGGGGGATACAATGAGCAGCTCTTC.

The V gene is TRBV28, the J gene TRBJ2-1, with TRBD2 matching 10 bases. CDR3 length: 15 amino acids. The J segment lost 9 bases and the V segment lost 6 bases, leaving 11 bases of the junction unmatched. Germline CDR1 is MDHEN and CDR2 is SYDVKM. This chain's CDR3 is CASSLGLAGVTEQFF. As DNA, the CDR3 is TGTGCCAGCAGCCTAGGGCTAGCGGGAGTTACTGAGCAGTTCTTC. Variable domain in full (rest from reference TRBV28 and TRBJ2-1): DVKVTQSSRYLVKRTGEKVFLECVQDMDHENMFWYRQDPGLGLRLIYFSYDVKMKEKGDIPEGYSVSREKKERFSLILESASTNQTSMYLCASSLGLAGVTEQFFGPGTRLTVL.

CDR3 bases: TGCAGTGCTAGATTGGGCGGGAACACAGATACGCAGTATTTT. Residues: CSARLGGNTDTQYF. This chain uses TRBV20-1 with TRBJ2-3, with D perhaps matching TRBD2 (6 bases). The CDR3 consists of 14 residues. Trimming took off 2 bases at V and 2 bases at J, with 11 bases between the two ends. CDR1 and CDR2 (germline): DFQATT, SNEGSKA (reference sequence).

This clonotype was counted a few times. The J gene is TRBJ2-3, the V gene TRBV25-1, with unresolved D. Germline CDR1 reads MGHDK; CDR2 reads SYGVNS. The CDR3 spans 16 residues. Trimming removed 2 bases from V and 3 bases from J, with 15 bases in between. This CDR3 reads CASSERLLERTDTQYF. The CDR3 nucleotides read TGTGCCAGCAGTGAACGATTGCTAGAGAGGACAGATACGCAGTATTTT.

The chain couples TRBV11-1 to TRBJ2-7, with 11 bases lining up with TRBD1. Germline V lookup: CDR1 SGHAT, CDR2 FQDESV (reference sequence). The V segment lost 4 bases and the J segment 6 bases; nucleotides outside the gene matches: 5. This CDR3 has 14 amino acids. CDR3 coding DNA: TGTGCCAGCAGCTCGGACAGGGGGCGGTTCGAGCAGTACTTC. It is translated as CASSSDRGRFEQYF.

This clonotype has a handful of counts. V usage is TRBV9 and J usage is TRBJ2-6; D is unresolved. The CDR3 spans 16 residues. V lost 4 bases to trimming and J lost 0 bases, with 11 bases between them. From germline, CDR1 is SGDLS and CDR2 YYNGEE. The CDR3 spells CASSLHLDSGANVLTF. The CDR3 nucleotides read TGTGCCAGCAGCCTACACCTGGACTCTGGGGCCAACGTCCTGACTTTC. Looking up the rest from reference TRBV9 and TRBJ2-6 gives the full variable domain: DSGVTQTPKHLITATGQRVTLRCSPRSGDLSVYWYQQSLDQGLQFLIQYYNGEERAKGNILERFSAQQFPDLHSELNLSSLELGDSALYFCASSLHLDSGANVLTFGAGSRLTVL.

Here the CDR3 DNA reads TGTGCCAGCAGCTTAGTGTTAACCAACAGGGGTGACACCGGGGAGCTGTTTTTT. Translating it yields CASSLVLTNRGDTGELFF. The rearrangement joins TRBV7-2 to TRBJ2-2, with 7 nucleotides matching TRBD1. With V trimmed by 1 base and J by 3 bases, 11 bases remained unmatched. Per germline, CDR1 SGHTA and CDR2 FQGNSA. The CDR3 runs to 18 residues.

This clonotype was observed a handful of times. This sequence joins TRBV28 and TRBJ1-6; D possibly corresponds to TRBD1 (5 bases). The CDR3 is 15 amino acids. The germline CDR1 and CDR2 sequences are MDHEN and SYDVKM. Trimming left V 7 bases short and J 7 bases short, with 17 bases between. The CDR3 DNA reads TGTGCCAGCATGGGGATGTACTGGGGGAATTCACCCCTCCACTTT. This sequence encodes CASMGMYWGNSPLHF.

This clonotype was detected a few times. The chain employs TRBV9 and TRBJ1-2; D remains unclear. CDR3 size: 14 residues. Germline CDR1 reads SGDLS; CDR2 reads YYNGEE. The ends were cut back, 4 bases at V and 5 bases at J, with 15 bases in the middle. The CDR3 coding sequence is TGTGCCAGCAGCCCCGGCGGTATCTCTTATGGCTACACCTTC. Protein: CASSPGGISYGYTF.